Sequencing of this TCR beta chain was carried out in a study of cytomegalovirus exposure and HLA in healthy donors (dated by TCRdb to about 2017). Background on the whole study: An earlier analysis of 550 to 700 of the donors reported 250 to 300 Gb of sequence data and 100 million to 130 million unique TCR beta sequences from approximately 180 million T cells. Rather than using new phenotypic data, the later analysis identified candidate immune exposures from TCR beta sequences and from how often those sequences occurred across donors. In a later genetic analysis, genome-wide SNP genotypes for about 55% of the 666 donors were used, and that subset was treated as a discovery cohort. An early release that covered some 630 HLA-typed donors contained approximately 300 gigabases of sequencing data and tens of millions of unique TCR sequences. A separate validation cohort of more than 100 different subjects was used in addition to the 666-subject first cohort. Donor age, sex, ethnicity and CMV serostatus were collected together with the repertoire data. HLA typing covered class I and class II loci at four-digit resolution. Among a few hundred genotyped donors of the cohort, an average of approximately 250,000 unique TCR beta nucleotide sequences were sequenced per donor, 15% to 20% of them non-productive. Four or five DR-DQ haplotypes were handled as single units for association and clustering because linkage in the cohort was strong. The number of typed donors differed by locus: about 629-630 for A, B, C, DRB1 and DQB1; roughly 510 for DQA1; over 600 for DPA1; and about 450 for DPB1. Using immunosequencing, the study profiled T cell repertoires from 666 subjects and related those repertoires to cytomegalovirus serostatus. An earlier analysis of about 600 of the donors used high-throughput TCR beta sequencing to judge whether each TCR beta V gene segment behaved as functional or pseudogenic. The study was designed to test whether signatures of past pathogen exposure could be identified by cataloging public T cell receptors. All discovery cohort repertoires had been generated on a single sequencing platform. Among the roughly 390 genotyped donors, approximately 77% belonged to the genetic ancestry cluster associated with self-reported Caucasian donors. High-throughput TCR immunosequencing, statistical association of individual TCRs with disease status, and machine learning were combined to predict cytomegalovirus infection status. In a later analysis, previously published TCR beta repertoires from 666 donors were re-analyzed and high-resolution HLA genotyping was added so that TCR occurrence patterns could be studied. The paper as a whole reports these results and caveats: A cluster of highly shared sequence variants was judged likely to represent a technical artifact of the sequencing pipeline. A later analysis found that most CMV-associated TCR beta chains appeared HLA-restricted, with HLA associations seemingly driven largely by CMV exposure. In a later analysis, TCR association rates were found to vary across HLA loci, with the most associated TCRs seen for DRB1 alleles and the fewest for HLA-C alleles. Broadly in line with IMGT annotations, most TCR beta V segments showed up in productive rearrangements about 87% or about 30% of the time in an earlier analysis of around 600 of the donors. While some public TCRs were present in many individuals, most TCR sequences turned up only very rarely across donors. An association between a missense DCLRE1C variant and V-gene and J-gene trimming of TCR beta chains was found in a later genetic analysis and replicated in an independent cohort. In vitro tests confirmed that a few of the cytomegalovirus-associated TCR beta chains recognize cytomegalovirus antigens. The study listed around 160 TCR beta chains as associated with cytomegalovirus. Because counts were too low, seventeen rarely observed V segments, including chromosome 9 orphons, were excluded from the earlier analysis of roughly 580 of the donors. A further reported finding was that TCR beta sequences accurately predicted the HLA-A and HLA-B alleles for most subjects in the first cohort. A later genetic analysis reported fewer N-insertions in productive TCRs among donors in an Asian-associated ancestry cluster than the approximately 670-donor mean. The classifier was reported to diagnose cytomegalovirus status with high specificity and sensitivity in both the original and validation cohorts. Only TCR beta chains were sequenced in this cohort, and the absence of alpha or paired-chain data limited detectable features. Sequencing depth was assumed to be roughly uniform across donors in the presence/absence analyses, though that assumption may not hold. It was suggested by the authors that the approach could potentially be generalized to other disease states and immunological phenotypes. For the cohort, immune exposure information was limited to CMV serostatus. In a later analysis, HLA-associated TCR beta chains showed more clonal expansion and lower generation probabilities than non-associated chains that were equally common. Some IMGT-functional V segments, including TRBV6-2 and TRBV6-3, could not be told apart with the 87-base-pair reads, so those segments were excluded. Linkage disequilibrium might explain the correlated functional status among segregating V segments, but an unknown experimental factor could not be ruled out. When HLA alleles, especially DR and DQ, strongly co-occurred, TCR associations were difficult to assign to individual alleles. At a false discovery rate of 0.05, a later analysis linked some 18,000 TCR beta sequences to specific HLA alleles. Several of the top co-occurrence clusters appeared to be linked to parvovirus B19, influenza, CMV and Epstein-Barr virus, according to a later analysis. HLA typing was unavailable for some donors at each locus, so association tests used only the typed subset.

The CDR3 sequence holds 19 residues, the cysteine and phenylalanine included. Only the CDR3 portion is preserved as DNA: 57 bases, with reading frame beginning at the first base. The germline V gene (reference sequence) provides CDR1 MNHEY and CDR2 SMNVEV. Trimming accounts for 4 bases at V and 0 bases at J, while the number of junction bases matched to no gene is 12. The cohort consisted of some 670 healthy bone marrow donors. At the time of sampling, all cohort members were nominally healthy, though unrecorded immune exposures were likely present. The donor tested CMV seropositive, placing the donor among the 290 or so seropositive members of the cohort. Every donor gave a peripheral blood sample, and the peripheral blood mononuclear cells from that sample were used for TCR beta sequencing. The Qiagen DNeasy Blood Extraction Kit was used to extract genomic DNA from the blood cell samples. Library prep was done by the immunoSEQ multiplex PCR assay. For the multiplex PCR, a mixture combining 60 forward primers for TCR Vbeta segments and 13 reverse primers for TCR Jbeta segments was used. The CDR3 region of rearranged TCR beta genes was amplified from genomic DNA with a multiplex PCR assay. On the Illumina HiSeq System, the amplified TCR beta libraries were sequenced as 87-base-pair reads. The published analysis was carried out like this. A later analysis tallied around 82 million unique TCR beta chains across the 660 or so repertoires, and approximately 9.9 million of those chains were shared by two or more donors. To remove PCR and sequencing errors, raw reads were error-corrected and collapsed into unique sequences using a nearest-neighbor algorithm that merged closely related sequences. CDR3 sequences were aligned to IMGT reference sequences to assign V, D and J gene segments. For a sequence to be retained, at least a six-nucleotide match to both a V gene segment and a J gene segment was required. A rearrangement counted as productive if the CDR3 had no stop codons and remained in frame with V and J, and every other rearrangement counted as non-productive. CDR3 was defined according to IMGT convention as the region running from the second conserved V-encoded cysteine to the conserved J-encoded phenylalanine. The earlier analysis of 450 to 750 of the donors excluded any sequence lacking an unambiguous match to a single V gene segment. An earlier analysis of some 500 of the donors classified V segments as functional when productive rearrangements were above 56.7% and as segregating when the standard deviation between donors was above 5%. To diagnose cytomegalovirus status from the catalog of TCR beta chain sequences, a statistical classification framework was built. In a later analysis, V and J genes were assigned by comparing TCR nucleotide sequences against IMGT/GENE-DB human TR gene sequences. Using the TCRdist pipeline, a later analysis assigned CDR3 sequences along with most-parsimonious VDJ recombination scenarios. In a later analysis, each TCR beta chain was defined by its CDR3 amino acid sequence together with its V-gene family, and reads lacking a unique V-gene family were excluded. To address suspected cross-contamination and a sequencing artifact, a later analysis removed under 600 highly shared, low-generation-probability nucleotide sequences. For each public chain, a later analysis derived a clonal expansion index from normalized ranks of inferred template counts within each repertoire. In a later analysis, generation probabilities were computed using a VDJ recombination model fitted to out-of-frame rearrangements, and the results were checked against IGoR. A later analysis scored TCR-TCR, TCR-HLA and TCR-CMV co-occurrence with hypergeometric tests, applying a repertoire-size bias correction to TCR pairs. To estimate false discovery rates, a later analysis permuted the HLA or CMV assignments 20 times. In a later analysis, co-occurring TCRs were grouped with DBSCAN, and TCRdist sequence similarity was added when clustering was performed within HLA-allele-positive subsets. For co-occurrence clustering, repertoires with fewer than 30,000 or more than 120,000 public chains were excluded, along with about five repertoires with anomalous nucleotide sharing. Imported from immuneACCESS, the table was reduced by TCRdb to in-frame sequences with V and J called. These copies leave out some clones; in studies compared against another copy, an unresolved V gene accounts for under half, and the cause of the remainder is not known. The DNA gave D and trimming, while V, J and clone size come from that table. The table for this sample lists 250,000 to 350,000 clones; about nine tenths of them were counted only once. The leading ten clones occupy roughly 4% of the sample.

With respect to this clone: Its recognized antigen is unknown. No base quality information exists; no much larger clone differs at one position.

Input material: PBMCs. The sequence was obtained from a man aged 35 to 55 in good health and CMV-seropositive. The V and J segments used are TRBV27 and TRBJ1-5, with 10 bases matching TRBD1. The DNA sequence is as follows: TGTGCCAGCAGTTCCTCTCAAGGGACAGGGGCGTATAGCAATCAGCCCCAGCATTTT. Its translation reads: CASSSSQGTGAYSNQPQHF.